These 24 T cell receptor beta chains were all obtained from the same sample, sequenced in a study of PD-1 blockade in classical Hodgkin lymphoma. Sequencing was performed with immunoSEQ multiplex PCR; in TCRdb, only in-frame clones are kept and a portion is missing. The sample has approximately 26,000 clones; approximately 66% are singletons. Autologous stem cell transplantation was followed by relapse in every patient, and brentuximab vedotin exposure varied. This specimen consisted of peripheral blood mononuclear cells (PBMCs), obtained before the second cycle of nivolumab. Receptors originate from a human donor with classical Hodgkin lymphoma.

The gene calls are TRBV19 and TRBJ1-2; the D is unclear. Germline CDR1 is LNHDA and CDR2 is SQIVND (reference sequence). Trimming took off 8 bases at V and 2 bases at J, with 15 bases between the two ends. This CDR3 contains 14 residues. As DNA, the CDR3 is TGTGCCAGTCGGTTCTTAGGCGTGAACTATGGCTACACCTTC. It translates to CASRFLGVNYGYTF.

Notes on this clone: One end of the junction is discordant with germline, which a read error may explain. The gene calls are TRBV7-2 and TRBJ1-2; 7 nucleotides line up with TRBD1. Per germline, CDR1 SGHTA and CDR2 FQGNSA. The CDR3 runs 13 residues. For the CDR3, the DNA is TGTGCCAGCAGCCCCCTGGGGACAGCGGGGGGACTCTTC. It is translated as CASSPLGTAGGLF.

This clone ranks as medium-sized (0.01 to 0.1%). The V gene is TRBV11-2, the J gene TRBJ2-1, with D uncertain. The CDR3 is 11 residues long. Germline CDR1 and CDR2: SGHAT and FQNNGV. V gave up 7 bases and J gave up 7 bases, with 8 bases separating them. The CDR3, as DNA: TGTGCCAGCACCGACGGAAATGAGCAGTTCTTC. Translation gives CASTDGNEQFF.

V usage is TRBV19 and J usage is TRBJ2-7; TRBD2 matches 7 bases. V shed 9 bases and J 3 bases; nucleotides not matched to a gene: 5. CDR1 and CDR2 (germline): LNHDA, SQIVND (reference sequence). The CDR3 has 12 amino acids. The CDR3 here is CASVGTNYEQYF. The CDR3 region has the DNA TGTGCCAGCGTCGGGACTAACTACGAGCAGTACTTC.

The chain carries TRBV6-6 and TRBJ2-7; D may be TRBD2 (6 bases). The CDR3 is 16 amino acids. The V end was cut by 0 bases, the J end by 3 bases, with 15 bases between. Germline V CDR1 and CDR2: MNHNY, SVGAGI (reference sequence). The DNA of the CDR3 is TGTGCCAGCAGTTACTCGACCGGGGGTGGGGTCTACGAGCAGTACGTC. Protein: CASSYSTGGGVYEQYV.

V gene TRBV5-4 combines with J gene TRBJ2-5; D might be TRBD2 (5 bases). The germline V gene has CDR1 SGHNT and CDR2 YYREEE (reference sequence). CDR3 size: 12 residues. V was shortened by 4 bases and J by 5 bases, with 9 bases between the two germline ends. CDR3 sequence reads: CASSSRGETQYF. DNA of the CDR3: TGTGCCAGCAGCAGTCGGGGTGAGACCCAGTACTTC.

The genes are TRBV4-3 and TRBJ2-3, with 11 bases lining up with TRBD2. The CDR3 runs 18 residues. Germline CDR1 reads LGHNA; CDR2 reads YSLEER. V shed 0 bases and J 3 bases; nucleotides not matched to a gene: 8. Here the CDR3 reads CASSQDMSSGGATDTQYF. The CDR3 DNA reads TGCGCCAGCAGCCAAGATATGAGTAGCGGGGGGGCTACAGATACGCAGTATTTT.

In this sample, this clone turned up once. This chain uses TRBV19 with TRBJ2-3, with a tentative D call TRBD1 (6 bases). V lost 5 bases and J lost 4, with 16 bases in between. Germline loops: CDR1 LNHDA, CDR2 SQIVND (reference sequence). The CDR3 covers 15 residues. In DNA, the CDR3 is TGTGCCAGTAGTTTCCTACAGGGAATTCCAGATACGCAGTATTTT. Protein product: CASSFLQGIPDTQYF.

This clone has just a few counts. The J gene is TRBJ2-7, the V gene TRBV9; 8 bases match TRBD1. Germline CDR1 SGDLS, CDR2 YYNGEE. V gave up 4 bases and J gave up 0 bases; unmatched junction bases: 9. This CDR3 has 16 amino acids. CDR3 loop: CASSPRDRWSSYEQYF. The CDR3 region has the DNA TGTGCCAGCAGCCCACGGGACAGGTGGAGCTCCTACGAGCAGTACTTC.

The chain employs TRBV4-3 and TRBJ1-2; the D gene is possibly TRBD1 (6 bases). The CDR3 covers 12 residues. Trimming cost V 4 bases and J 4 bases, with 7 bases left between them. Germline assignment: CDR1 LGHNA and CDR2 YSLEER. The CDR3 spells CASSLDSYGYTF. The CDR3 DNA sequence: TGCGCCAGCAGCCTGGACAGCTATGGCTACACCTTC.

A few counts support this clone. The chain employs TRBV4-3 and TRBJ1-1; no reliable D call. This CDR3 region has 15 residues. CDR1 is LGHNA and CDR2 is YSLEER in the germline V gene. V lost 1 base and J lost 7, with 16 bases in between. The CDR3 region is CASSQADGRAFEAFF. The CDR3 DNA reads TGCGCCAGCAGCCAAGCCGACGGGAGGGCCTTTGAAGCTTTCTTT.

This clone was picked up many times. The chain combines TRBV27 with TRBJ1-5; 7 nucleotides line up with TRBD1. V gave up 2 bases and J gave up 3 bases; unmatched junction bases: 4. In germline, CDR1 is MNHEY, CDR2 SMNVEV (reference sequence). CDR3 length: 15 amino acids. In nucleotides, the CDR3 is TGTGCCAGCAGTTTAACAGAGGGGGCCAATCAGCCCCAGCATTTT. Residues: CASSLTEGANQPQHF.

The chain recombines TRBV6-5 with TRBJ1-1; D gene uncertain. The V gene lost 6 bases and the J gene lost 4 bases, with 12 bases spanning the gap. This CDR3 is 13 amino acids long. Germline lookup yields CDR1 MNHEY and CDR2 SVGAGI. CDR3 sequence reads: CASRRGSATEAFF. Written as DNA, the CDR3 is TGTGCCAGCAGACGCGGTTCAGCCACTGAAGCTTTCTTT.

This clone was observed a handful of times. This chain joins TRBV2 and TRBJ1-1; possible D gene TRBD1, 6 bases. Germline V gives CDR1 SNHLY, CDR2 FYNNEI. V lost 5 bases to trimming and J lost 1 base, with 11 bases between them. The CDR3 is 14 amino acids. The CDR3: CASSSDRRNTEAFF. The CDR3 coding sequence is TGTGCCAGCAGTTCGGACAGAAGGAACACTGAAGCTTTCTTT.

The chain links TRBV6-4 to TRBJ2-3, with D unresolved. This CDR3 region has 16 residues. Germline CDR1 MRHNA, CDR2 SNTAGT. The V end was cut by 0 bases, the J end by 0 bases, with 10 bases between. The CDR3 DNA is TGTGCCAGCAGTGACTCGGGATTTTCTAGCACAGATACGCAGTATTTT. This gives the protein CASSDSGFSSTDTQYF.

J is TRBJ2-2 and V is TRBV19, with TRBD2 identical over 11 bases. This CDR3 contains 15 residues. With 3 bases clipped from V and 6 bases from J, the junction kept 3 bases outside the gene matches. Germline CDR1 is LNHDA and CDR2 is SQIVND (reference sequence). The chain's CDR3 is CASSISGRAPGELFF. In nucleotides, the CDR3 is TGTGCCAGTAGTATTAGCGGGAGGGCCCCCGGGGAGCTGTTTTTT.

This clone was counted a few times. V is TRBV7-9 and J is TRBJ1-1, with D perhaps matching TRBD1 (6 bases). CDR3 length: 15 residues. CDR1 SEHNR and CDR2 FQNEAQ come from the germline V gene (reference sequence). V was shortened by 2 bases and J by 5 bases, with 15 bases between the two germline ends. In nucleotides, the CDR3 is TGTGCCAGCAGCTTACCCAGCGGGGGGCGAACTGAAGCTTTCTTT. It translates to CASSLPSGGRTEAFF.

This clone was recorded a few times. The CDR3 region has the DNA TGTGCCAGCAGCGTAAAGGCCGGGGATCAGCCCCAGCATTTT. It is translated as CASSVKAGDQPQHF. This sequence joins TRBV9 and TRBJ1-5; no firm D call. Per the germline V gene, CDR1 is SGDLS and CDR2 is YYNGEE. The V gene lost 1 base and the J gene lost 5 bases, with 10 bases spanning the gap. CDR3 length: 14 residues.

This clone is judged medium-sized. V is TRBV7-8 and J is TRBJ2-2, with 11 nucleotides matching TRBD2. The CDR3 runs 18 residues. CDR1 is SGHVS and CDR2 is FQNEAQ in the germline V gene. V shed 1 base, J shed 0 bases, and the junction held 4 bases outside the gene matches. CDR3 protein: CASSLVALAGANTGELFF. The CDR3 DNA reads as TGTGCCAGCAGCTTAGTGGCACTAGCGGGGGCGAACACCGGGGAGCTGTTTTTT.

This sequence joins TRBV6-5 and TRBJ1-2, with 7 bases lining up with TRBD1. Germline V lookup: CDR1 MNHEY, CDR2 SVGAGI. The CDR3 consists of 12 residues. V gave up 4 bases and J gave up 8 bases; unmatched junction bases: 4. The CDR3 DNA follows: TGTGCCAGCAGTTTAGGGGGCTTGGGCTACACCTTC. Its translation: CASSLGGLGYTF.

This chain uses TRBV7-2 with TRBJ1-6, with a possible D match to TRBD1 (6 bases). CDR1 SGHTA and CDR2 FQGNSA come from the germline V gene. This CDR3 is built from 16 residues. The V and J ends lost 4 bases and 9 bases respectively, with 19 bases between them. CDR3 region: CASSSLRGGAGSPLHF. CDR3 coding DNA: TGTGCCAGCAGCTCCCTGCGTGGGGGGGCAGGTTCACCCCTCCACTTT.

In its sample, this clone was seen a few times. The DNA for the CDR3 is TGTGCCAGTAGTATGACTCGTGTGGGATACGAGCAGTACTTC. It is translated as CASSMTRVGYEQYF. The V gene is TRBV19, the J gene TRBJ2-7, with unresolved D. Germline-derived CDR1 and CDR2 are LNHDA and SQIVND (reference sequence). This CDR3 is built from 14 residues. The V and J ends lost 3 bases and 4 bases respectively, with 13 bases between them.

The chain couples TRBV19 to TRBJ1-6, with 7 bases that match TRBD1. Germline loops: CDR1 LNHDA, CDR2 SQIVND (reference sequence). The CDR3 consists of 16 residues. V trimming: 4 bases; J trimming: 9 bases; junction bases outside the gene matches: 12. CDR3 sequence reads: CASSTVPGQATSPLHF. CDR3 in DNA: TGTGCCAGTAGTACCGTCCCCGGACAGGCCACTTCACCCCTCCACTTT.

This clone was seen a handful of times. The chain joins TRBV19 to TRBJ1-2; D may be TRBD1 (5 bases). V shed 4 bases and J shed 2 bases, with 14 bases lying between them. The germline gives CDR1 LNHDA, CDR2 SQIVND (reference sequence). The CDR3 runs 15 residues. The CDR3 loop is CASSTLAGANYGYTF. The CDR3 DNA follows: TGTGCCAGTAGTACGCTTGCCGGGGCCAACTATGGCTACACCTTC.